This T cell receptor beta chain originates from a study of T cells in Graves' hyperthyroidism and ophthalmopathy. The CDR3 has 17 amino acids. V gave up 4 bases and J gave up 1 base; unmatched junction bases: 10. Germline values: CDR1 SGHRS, CDR2 YFSETQ. This clonotype has only a few counts. Amplified TCR beta CDR3 regions came from RNA transcripts. HTBI primers were used for first-round RT-PCR of the TCR CDR3. TCRdb re-derived calls from the multiplex PCR reads in MiXCR, one entry per CDR3 protein. Here the sample spans about 600,000 distinct CDR3 sequences, 14% being singletons. The receptor's source is a woman younger than 35 with Graves' ophthalmopathy. Sequenced sample: blood. The rearrangement links TRBV5-1 to TRBJ2-3; 9 positions agree with TRBD2. The chain's CDR3 is CASSTPLAGAGTDTQYF. CDR3 coding DNA: TGCGCCAGCAGCACACCCTTAGCGGGAGCTGGCACAGATACGCAGTATTTT. The complete variable domain, with remaining parts taken from reference TRBV5-1 and TRBJ2-3, reads KAGVTQTPRYLIKTRGQQVTLSCSPISGHRSVSWYQQTPGQGLQFLFEYFSETQRNKGNFPGRFSGRQFSNSRSEMNVSTLELGDSALYLCASSTPLAGAGTDTQYFGPGTRLTVL.